Following are 17 T cell receptor beta chains from one sample sequenced in a study of early T cells in non-severe SARS-CoV-2 infection. TCRdb re-analysed the 5' RACE reads in MiXCR, keeping a single row per CDR3 protein. The table shows tens of thousands of distinct CDR3 sequences, with around 4.5% occurring only once. The sequencing here drew on whole blood, taken at baseline. The receptors were gathered from an adult who was a healthcare worker with PCR-confirmed SARS-CoV-2 infection or an uninfected control (not recorded which).

This clonotype was recorded at least ten times. V is TRBV10-3 and J is TRBJ2-1; D not resolved. The CDR3 has 11 residues. V was trimmed by 4 bases and J by 9 bases, leaving 7 bases between them. Germline CDR1 reads ENHRY; CDR2 reads SYGVKD. For the CDR3, the DNA is TGTGCCATCAGTGCCCATAGTGAGCAGTTCTTC. It encodes CAISAHSEQFF.

The rearrangement joins TRBV28 to TRBJ2-3; D is unclear. The germline V gene has CDR1 MDHEN and CDR2 SYDVKM. The CDR3 is made up of 15 amino acids. Trimming removed 3 bases at V and 0 bases at J, with 10 bases between. CDR3 in amino acids: CASSLGDPSTDTQYF. The DNA of the CDR3 is TGTGCCAGCAGTTTGGGTGATCCTAGCACAGATACGCAGTATTTT.

The table lists this clonotype with many counts. The J gene is TRBJ2-1, the V gene TRBV29-1; D gene uncertain. Trimming removed 7 bases from V and 1 base from J, with 5 bases in between. The CDR3 has 11 amino acids. Germline CDR1 and CDR2: SQVTM and ANQGSEA. CDR3 DNA: TGCAGCGGAGCGTCCTACAATGAGCAGTTCTTC. It specifies CSGASYNEQFF.

The chain recombines TRBV15 with TRBJ1-1; the match to TRBD1 covers 9 bases. With 5 bases clipped from V and 4 bases from J, the junction kept 17 bases outside the gene matches. Germline V gene data show CDR1 as LNHNV and CDR2 as YYDKDF (reference sequence). The CDR3 is 18 amino acids. The CDR3 reads CATSGLFGTGSRRTEAFF. The CDR3 coding sequence is TGTGCCACCAGCGGGCTATTCGGGACAGGGTCTCGGCGCACTGAAGCTTTCTTT.

This clonotype was detected ten times or more. This chain links TRBV11-2 with TRBJ1-6; 8 nucleotides agree with TRBD1. This CDR3 has 18 amino acids. Germline V gene lookup returns CDR1 SGHAT and CDR2 FQNNGV. The trim removed 1 base at V and 0 bases at J, leaving 5 bases unmatched. CDR3 bases: TGTGCCAGCAGCTTAGCTGGCACAGGGGGCTCCTATAATTCACCCCTCCACTTT. Translated, it gives CASSLAGTGGSYNSPLHF.

The chain uses TRBV20-1 and TRBJ1-2, with D possibly matching TRBD1 (5 bases). The CDR3 runs 13 residues. Germline V lookup: CDR1 DFQATT, CDR2 SNEGSKA (reference sequence). Trimming left V 8 bases short and J 4 bases short, with 17 bases between. This CDR3 reads CSPQGGMIYGYTF. The CDR3 nucleotides are TGCAGTCCCCAGGGAGGGATGATCTATGGCTACACCTTC.

In its sample, this clonotype was seen many times. The gene calls are TRBV27 and TRBJ2-1; no clear D. With 2 bases removed from V and 7 bases from J, the gap between germline ends came to 9 bases. Germline loops: CDR1 MNHEY, CDR2 SMNVEV (reference sequence). The CDR3 totals 13 residues. The CDR3 reads CASSLEPVNEQFF. The DNA for the CDR3 is TGTGCCAGCAGTTTAGAACCGGTGAATGAGCAGTTCTTC.

This clonotype was counted at least ten times. CDR3 protein: CASSLSGPSTDTQYF. The CDR3 DNA follows: TGTGCCAGCTCGCTTAGCGGGCCTAGCACAGATACGCAGTATTTT. V gene TRBV18 combines with J gene TRBJ2-3, with TRBD2 matching over 7 bases. Germline CDR1 reads KGHSH; CDR2 reads LQKENI. The CDR3 is 15 residues long. Trimming took 6 bases from V and 0 from J; bases not matched to a gene: 6. Combining the CDR3 with reference TRBV18 and TRBJ2-3 gives the whole variable domain NAGVMQNPRHLVRRRGQEARLRCSPMKGHSHVYWYRQLPEEGLKFMVYLQKENIIDESGMPKERFSAEFPKEGPSILRIQQVVRGDSAAYFCASSLSGPSTDTQYFGPGTRLTVL.

This clonotype has a count of ten or more. The V and J genes are TRBV27 and TRBJ2-2, with a tentative D call TRBD2 (6 bases). The CDR3 loop spans 15 amino acids. Trimming left V 4 bases short and J 3 bases short, with 12 bases between. Germline assignment: CDR1 MNHEY and CDR2 SMNVEV (reference sequence). The CDR3 loop is CASSSGGSDTGELFF. In nucleotides, the CDR3 is TGTGCCAGCAGTTCCGGGGGATCAGACACCGGGGAGCTGTTTTTT.

This clonotype was detected a few times. The rearrangement links TRBV7-2 to TRBJ2-7; no clear D gene. The length of the CDR3 is 11 residues. The V gene lost 5 bases and the J gene lost 7 bases, with 9 bases spanning the gap. CDR1 SGHTA and CDR2 FQGNSA come from the germline V gene. The CDR3 DNA reads as TGTGCCAGCAGCGTTCGCAGTGAGCAGTACTTC. Translated: CASSVRSEQYF.

V and J are TRBV6-5 and TRBJ2-1, with 7 positions matching TRBD2. Trimming removed 6 bases from V and 8 bases from J; junction bases left unmatched: 7. There are 13 residues in the CDR3. CDR1 is MNHEY, CDR2 SVGAGI, per germline. CDR3 amino acids: CASSLPAGYEQFF. As DNA, the CDR3 is TGTGCCAGCAGCTTACCAGCGGGATATGAGCAGTTCTTC.

This clonotype came up many times. The genes are TRBV12-3 or TRBV12-4 and TRBJ1-6; a possible D gene is TRBD1 (5 bases). CDR3 size: 15 residues. Deletions cut 6 bases from V and 0 bases from J, with 9 bases between. CDR3 residues: CASRQANSYNSPLHF. For the CDR3, the DNA is TGTGCCAGCAGACAGGCCAACTCCTATAATTCACCCCTCCACTTT.

This clonotype has a count of ten or more. V is TRBV28 and J is TRBJ2-1; TRBD2 agrees at 9 bases. The germline V gene has CDR1 MDHEN and CDR2 SYDVKM. The CDR3 totals 13 residues. The ends lost 2 bases at V and 13 bases at J; junction bases unmatched: 6. The CDR3 is CASSLGGRAFQFF. The DNA for the CDR3 is TGTGCCAGCAGTTTAGGCGGGAGGGCCTTTCAGTTCTTC.

The sample holds many counts of this clonotype. In DNA form, the CDR3 reads TGTGCCAGCGAGGGGAGCGGGAATGAGCAGTTCTTC. Its translation is CASEGSGNEQFF. This chain uses TRBV11-3 with TRBJ2-1; D is possibly TRBD2 (6 bases). The germline V gene has CDR1 SGHNT and CDR2 YENEEA. V lost 8 bases to trimming and J lost 7 bases, with 12 bases between them. This CDR3 has 12 amino acids.

This clonotype occurred many times. The chain carries TRBV20-1 and TRBJ2-7, with D possibly called TRBD1 or TRBD2 (5 bases each). Trimming shortened V by 0 bases and J by 4 bases, and 13 bases separated the two germline ends. Germline CDR1 is DFQATT and CDR2 is SNEGSKA (reference sequence). The CDR3 is 14 amino acids. CDR3 DNA sequence: TGCAGTGCTAGAGATTCCGGGACCGTATACGAGCAGTACTTC. This codes for CSARDSGTVYEQYF.

The sample holds many counts of this clonotype. This chain connects TRBV20-1 to TRBJ2-1; 9 bases are a match to TRBD1. V lost 3 bases, J lost 8 bases, and 11 bases stayed unmatched. This CDR3 is 15 amino acids long. Germline V gives CDR1 DFQATT, CDR2 SNEGSKA (reference sequence). CDR3 region: CSARPPGQGKHEQFF. In DNA, the CDR3 is TGCAGTGCTAGGCCACCGGGACAGGGTAAACATGAGCAGTTCTTC.

This clonotype was seen at least ten times. The chain couples TRBV3-1 to TRBJ1-1; perhaps TRBD1 as D (6 bases). Trimming removed 5 bases at V and 3 bases at J, with 16 bases between. The CDR3 contains 15 residues. Germline V gene data show CDR1 as LGHDT and CDR2 as YNNKEL (reference sequence). The CDR3 spells CASSWGGTPYTEAFF. The CDR3 DNA reads as TGTGCCAGCAGCTGGGGGGGCACGCCGTACACTGAAGCTTTCTTT.